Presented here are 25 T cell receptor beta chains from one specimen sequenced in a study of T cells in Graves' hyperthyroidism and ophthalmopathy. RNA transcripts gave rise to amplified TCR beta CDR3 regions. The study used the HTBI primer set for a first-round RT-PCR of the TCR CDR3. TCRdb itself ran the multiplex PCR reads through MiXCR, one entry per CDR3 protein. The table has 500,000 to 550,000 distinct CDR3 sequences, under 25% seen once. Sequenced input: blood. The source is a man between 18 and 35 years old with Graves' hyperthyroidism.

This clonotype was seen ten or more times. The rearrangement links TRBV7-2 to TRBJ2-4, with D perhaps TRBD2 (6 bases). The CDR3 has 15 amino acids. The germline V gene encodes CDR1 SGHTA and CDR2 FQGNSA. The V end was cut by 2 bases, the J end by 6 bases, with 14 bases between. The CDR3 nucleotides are TGTGCCAGCAGCTTATCTGCGGGGTTCGTAAACATTCAGTACTTC. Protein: CASSLSAGFVNIQYF.

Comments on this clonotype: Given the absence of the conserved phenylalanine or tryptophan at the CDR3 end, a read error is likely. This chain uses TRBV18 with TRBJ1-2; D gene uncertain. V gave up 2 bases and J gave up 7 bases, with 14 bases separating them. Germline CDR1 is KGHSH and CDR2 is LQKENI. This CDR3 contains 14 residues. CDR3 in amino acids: CASSPTGLKGGYTS. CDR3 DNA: TGTGCCAGCTCACCAACCGGCCTAAAGGGTGGCTACACCTCC.

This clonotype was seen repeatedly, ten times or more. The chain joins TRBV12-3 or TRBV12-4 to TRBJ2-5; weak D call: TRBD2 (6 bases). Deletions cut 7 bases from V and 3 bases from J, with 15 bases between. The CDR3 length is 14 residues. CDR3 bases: TGTGCCAGCACCAGGGAGCCGGGGGAAGAGACCCAGTACTTC. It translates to CASTREPGEETQYF.

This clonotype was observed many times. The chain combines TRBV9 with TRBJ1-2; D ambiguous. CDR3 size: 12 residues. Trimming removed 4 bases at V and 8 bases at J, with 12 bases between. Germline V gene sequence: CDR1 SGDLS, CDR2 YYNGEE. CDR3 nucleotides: TGTGCCAGCAGCACGGGGTATATGGGCTACACCTTC. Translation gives CASSTGYMGYTF.

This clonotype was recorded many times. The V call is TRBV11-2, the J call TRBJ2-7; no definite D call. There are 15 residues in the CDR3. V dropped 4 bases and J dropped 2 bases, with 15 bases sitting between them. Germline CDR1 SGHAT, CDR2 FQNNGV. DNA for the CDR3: TGTGCCAGCAGCTGGAATATCGACCCAGCCTACGAGCAGTACTTC. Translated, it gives CASSWNIDPAYEQYF.

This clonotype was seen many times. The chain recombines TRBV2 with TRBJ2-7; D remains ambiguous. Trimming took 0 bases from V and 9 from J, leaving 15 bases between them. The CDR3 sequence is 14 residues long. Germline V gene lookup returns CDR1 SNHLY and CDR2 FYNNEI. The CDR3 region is CASSEAGAFWGQYF. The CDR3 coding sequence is TGTGCCAGCAGTGAAGCAGGTGCCTTCTGGGGGCAGTACTTC.

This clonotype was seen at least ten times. The CDR3 coding sequence is TGTGCCAGCTTTTACAGGGGATATGGCTACACCTTC. Its protein is CASFYRGYGYTF. The V call is TRBV2, the J call TRBJ1-2, with 7 positions matching TRBD1. The V and J ends lost 8 bases and 5 bases, in that order; junction bases with no gene match: 5. The length of the CDR3 is 12 residues. Germline values: CDR1 SNHLY, CDR2 FYNNEI.

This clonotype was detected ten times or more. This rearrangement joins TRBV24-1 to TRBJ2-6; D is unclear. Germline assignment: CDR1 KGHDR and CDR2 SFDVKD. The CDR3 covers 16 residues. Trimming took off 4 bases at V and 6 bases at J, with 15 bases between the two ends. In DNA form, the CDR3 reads TGTGCCACCAGTGAGGCCCGGCCCTCTAAGGCCAACGTCCTGACTTTC. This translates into CATSEARPSKANVLTF.

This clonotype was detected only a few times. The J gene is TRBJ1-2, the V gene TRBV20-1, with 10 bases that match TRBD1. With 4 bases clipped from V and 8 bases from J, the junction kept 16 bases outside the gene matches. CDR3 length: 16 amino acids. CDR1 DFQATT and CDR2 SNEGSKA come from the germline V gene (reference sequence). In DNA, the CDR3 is TGCAGTGCTATATATCCCGGGACAGGGGCGGTTGAGGGCTACACCTTC. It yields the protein CSAIYPGTGAVEGYTF.

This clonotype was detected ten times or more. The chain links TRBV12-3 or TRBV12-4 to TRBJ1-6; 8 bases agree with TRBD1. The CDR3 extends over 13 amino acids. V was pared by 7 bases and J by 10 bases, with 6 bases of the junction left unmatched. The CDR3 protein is CASTQGAGSPLHF. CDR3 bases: TGTGCCAGCACCCAGGGGGCTGGGTCACCCCTCCACTTT.

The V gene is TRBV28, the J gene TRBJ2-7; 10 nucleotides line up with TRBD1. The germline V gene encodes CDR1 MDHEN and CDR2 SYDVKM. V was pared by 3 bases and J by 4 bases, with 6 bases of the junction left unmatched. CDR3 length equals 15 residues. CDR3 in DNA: TGTGCCAGCAGTTTGGCCGGACAGGGGGGATACGAGCAGTACTTC. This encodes CASSLAGQGGYEQYF.

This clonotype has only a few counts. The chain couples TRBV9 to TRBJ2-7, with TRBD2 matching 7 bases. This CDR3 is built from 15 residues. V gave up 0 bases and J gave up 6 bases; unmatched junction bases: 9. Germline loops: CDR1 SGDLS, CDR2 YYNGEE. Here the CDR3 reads CASSVGPGLFPEQYF. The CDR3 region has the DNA TGTGCCAGCAGCGTAGGACCGGGACTATTCCCCGAGCAGTACTTC. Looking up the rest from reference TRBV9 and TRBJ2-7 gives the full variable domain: DSGVTQTPKHLITATGQRVTLRCSPRSGDLSVYWYQQSLDQGLQFLIQYYNGEERAKGNILERFSAQQFPDLHSELNLSSLELGDSALYFCASSVGPGLFPEQYFGPGTRLTVT.

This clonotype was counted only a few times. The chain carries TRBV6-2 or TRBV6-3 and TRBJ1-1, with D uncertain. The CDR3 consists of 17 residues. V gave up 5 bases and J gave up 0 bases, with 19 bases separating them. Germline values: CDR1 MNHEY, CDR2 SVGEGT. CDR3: CASSPTSRFGLNTEAFF. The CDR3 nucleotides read TGTGCCAGCAGTCCTACGTCACGGTTTGGGCTGAACACTGAAGCTTTCTTT.

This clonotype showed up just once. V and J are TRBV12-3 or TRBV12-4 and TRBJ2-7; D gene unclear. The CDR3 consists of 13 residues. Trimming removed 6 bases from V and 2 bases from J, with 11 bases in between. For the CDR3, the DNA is TGTGCCAGCAGGGCATCTGCAGCCTACGAGCAGTACTTC. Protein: CASRASAAYEQYF.

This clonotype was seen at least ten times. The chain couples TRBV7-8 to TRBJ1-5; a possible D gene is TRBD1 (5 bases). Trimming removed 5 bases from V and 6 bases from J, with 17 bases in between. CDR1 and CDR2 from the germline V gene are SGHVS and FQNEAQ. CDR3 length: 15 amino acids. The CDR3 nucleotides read TGTGCCAGCAGCCTCCGGATAAGTAGGGGTCAGCCCCAGCATTTT. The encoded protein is CASSLRISRGQPQHF.

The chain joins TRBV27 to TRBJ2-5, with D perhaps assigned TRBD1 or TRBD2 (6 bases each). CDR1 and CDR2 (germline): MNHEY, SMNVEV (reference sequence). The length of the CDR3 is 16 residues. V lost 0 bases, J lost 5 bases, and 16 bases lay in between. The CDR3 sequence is CASSLSSGARRETQYF. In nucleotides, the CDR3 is TGTGCCAGCAGTTTATCGTCGGGGGCGCGAAGGGAGACCCAGTACTTC.

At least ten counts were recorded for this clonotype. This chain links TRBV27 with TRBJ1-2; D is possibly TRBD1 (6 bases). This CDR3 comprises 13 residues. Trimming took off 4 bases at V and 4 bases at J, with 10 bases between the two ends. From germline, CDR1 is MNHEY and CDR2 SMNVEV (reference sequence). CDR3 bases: TGTGCCAGCAGTTATACAGGGAGCTATGGCTACACCTTC. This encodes CASSYTGSYGYTF.

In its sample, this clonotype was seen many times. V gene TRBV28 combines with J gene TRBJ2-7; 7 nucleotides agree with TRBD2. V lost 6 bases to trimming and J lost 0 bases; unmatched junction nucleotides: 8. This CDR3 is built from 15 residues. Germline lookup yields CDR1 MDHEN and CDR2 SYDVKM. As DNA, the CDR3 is TGTGCCAGCAGCACGACTAGCATCCGCTCCTACGAGCAGTACTTC. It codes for CASSTTSIRSYEQYF. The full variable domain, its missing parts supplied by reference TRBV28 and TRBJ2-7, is DVKVTQSSRYLVKRTGEKVFLECVQDMDHENMFWYRQDPGLGLRLIYFSYDVKMKEKGDIPEGYSVSREKKERFSLILESASTNQTSMYLCASSTTSIRSYEQYFGPGTRLTVT.

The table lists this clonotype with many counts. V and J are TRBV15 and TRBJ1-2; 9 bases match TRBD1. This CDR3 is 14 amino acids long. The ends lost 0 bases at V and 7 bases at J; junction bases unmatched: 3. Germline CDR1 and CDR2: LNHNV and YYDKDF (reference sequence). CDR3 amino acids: CATSREQGAPGYTF. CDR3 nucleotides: TGTGCCACCAGCAGAGAACAGGGGGCGCCTGGCTACACCTTC.

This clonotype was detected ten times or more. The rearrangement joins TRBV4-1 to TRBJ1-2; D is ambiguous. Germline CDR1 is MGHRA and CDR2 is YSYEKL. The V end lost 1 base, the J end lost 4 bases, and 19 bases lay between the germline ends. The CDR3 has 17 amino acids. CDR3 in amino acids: CASSQVLPQRGSYGYTF. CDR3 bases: TGCGCCAGCAGCCAAGTCCTTCCCCAGCGGGGAAGCTATGGCTACACCTTC.

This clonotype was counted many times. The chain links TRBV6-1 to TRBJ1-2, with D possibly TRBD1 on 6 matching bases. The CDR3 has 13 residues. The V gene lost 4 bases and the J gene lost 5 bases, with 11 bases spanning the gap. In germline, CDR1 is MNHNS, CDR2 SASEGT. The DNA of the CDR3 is TGTGCCAGCAGTGCCCTACAGGGATATGGCTACACCTTC. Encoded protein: CASSALQGYGYTF.

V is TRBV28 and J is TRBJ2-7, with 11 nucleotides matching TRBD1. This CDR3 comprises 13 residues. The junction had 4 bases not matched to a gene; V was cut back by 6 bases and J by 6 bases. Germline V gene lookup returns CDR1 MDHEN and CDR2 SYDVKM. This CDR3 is CASRGTGGSEQYF. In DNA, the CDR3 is TGTGCCAGCAGGGGGACAGGGGGTTCCGAGCAGTACTTC. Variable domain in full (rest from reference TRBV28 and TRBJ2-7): DVKVTQSSRYLVKRTGEKVFLECVQDMDHENMFWYRQDPGLGLRLIYFSYDVKMKEKGDIPEGYSVSREKKERFSLILESASTNQTSMYLCASRGTGGSEQYFGPGTRLTVT.

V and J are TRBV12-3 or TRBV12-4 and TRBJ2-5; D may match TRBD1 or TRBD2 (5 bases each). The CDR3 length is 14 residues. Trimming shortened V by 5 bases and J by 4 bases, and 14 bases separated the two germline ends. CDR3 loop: CASSQRPGRETQYF. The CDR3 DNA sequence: TGTGCCAGCAGTCAAAGACCGGGGCGAGAGACCCAGTACTTC.

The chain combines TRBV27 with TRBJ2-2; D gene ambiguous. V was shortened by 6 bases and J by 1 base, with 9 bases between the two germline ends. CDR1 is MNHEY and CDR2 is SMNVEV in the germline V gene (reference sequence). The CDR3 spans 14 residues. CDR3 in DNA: TGTGCCAGCAGCTTTGAAGTGAACACCGGGGAGCTGTTTTTT. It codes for CASSFEVNTGELFF.

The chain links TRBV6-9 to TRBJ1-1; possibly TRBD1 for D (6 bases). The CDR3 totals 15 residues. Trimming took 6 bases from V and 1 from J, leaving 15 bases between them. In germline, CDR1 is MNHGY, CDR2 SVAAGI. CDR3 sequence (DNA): TGTGCCAGCAGCGAACCACAGGGCCGGAACACTGAAGCTTTCTTT. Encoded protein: CASSEPQGRNTEAFF.